This entry describes one T cell receptor beta chain. The antigen is not known. This specimen comes from a study of CD8 T cells in ankylosing spondylitis. TCRdb reprocessed the 5' RACE reads with MiXCR, giving one entry per CDR3 protein. The data show around 770,000 distinct CDR3 sequences, around 19% seen once. Overall study findings and caveats: There was a TCR beta motif, made of eight highly homologous variants, that appeared characteristic of ankylosing spondylitis blood.

The clonotype comes from a male donor with ankylosing spondylitis. Sequenced input: blood, either unsorted or a sorted T cell fraction (not recorded which).

The CDR3 nucleotides read TGCAGCGTTTGTTTAGCGGATGTTGTAGGCACAGATACGCAGTATTTT. As protein: CSVCLADVVGTDTQYF. This chain links TRBV29-1 with TRBJ2-3; tentative D call: TRBD2 (6 bases). This CDR3 is 16 amino acids long. The V gene lost 5 bases and the J gene lost 1 base, with 19 bases spanning the gap. Germline CDR1 SQVTM, CDR2 ANQGSEA.